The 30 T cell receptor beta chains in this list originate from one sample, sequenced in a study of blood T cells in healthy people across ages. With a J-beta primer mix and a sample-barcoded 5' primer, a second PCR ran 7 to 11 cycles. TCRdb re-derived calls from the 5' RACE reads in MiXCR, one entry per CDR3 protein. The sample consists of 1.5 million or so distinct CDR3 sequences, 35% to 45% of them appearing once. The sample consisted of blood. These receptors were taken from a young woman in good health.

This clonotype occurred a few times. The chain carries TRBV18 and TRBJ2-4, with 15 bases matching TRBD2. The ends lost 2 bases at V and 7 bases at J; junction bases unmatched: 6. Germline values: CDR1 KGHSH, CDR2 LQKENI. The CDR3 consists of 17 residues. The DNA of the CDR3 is TGTGCCAGCTCACCAACTGGACTAGCGGGAGGGAAGAACATTCAGTACTTC. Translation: CASSPTGLAGGKNIQYF.

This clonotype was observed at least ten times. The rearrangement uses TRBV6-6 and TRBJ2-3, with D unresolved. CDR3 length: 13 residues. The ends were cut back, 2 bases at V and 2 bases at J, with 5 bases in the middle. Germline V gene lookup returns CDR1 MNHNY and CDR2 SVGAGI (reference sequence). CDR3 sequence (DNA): TGTGCCAGCAGTTACCCGAACACAGATACGCAGTATTTT. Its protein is CASSYPNTDTQYF.

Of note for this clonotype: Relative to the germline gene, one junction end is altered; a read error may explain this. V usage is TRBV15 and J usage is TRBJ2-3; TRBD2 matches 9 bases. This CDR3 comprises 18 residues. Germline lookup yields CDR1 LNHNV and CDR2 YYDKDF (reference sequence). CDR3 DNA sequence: TGTGCCACCAGCAGTCCCAGGGCTAGCGGGAAAGTCACAAATACGCAGTATTTT. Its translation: CATSSPRASGKVTNTQYF.

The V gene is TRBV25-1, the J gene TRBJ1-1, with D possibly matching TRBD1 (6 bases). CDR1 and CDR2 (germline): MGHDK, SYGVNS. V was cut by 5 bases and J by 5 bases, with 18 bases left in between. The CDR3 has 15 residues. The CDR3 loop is CASSPSTGGHTEAFF. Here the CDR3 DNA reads TGTGCCAGCAGTCCGAGTACGGGGGGCCATACTGAAGCTTTCTTT.

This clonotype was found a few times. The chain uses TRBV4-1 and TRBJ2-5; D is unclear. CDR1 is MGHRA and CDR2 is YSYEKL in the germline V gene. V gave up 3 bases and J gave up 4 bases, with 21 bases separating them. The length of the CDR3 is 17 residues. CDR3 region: CASSQASQSVLRETQYF. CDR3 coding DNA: TGCGCCAGCAGCCAGGCGAGTCAGTCAGTCCTCAGAGAGACCCAGTACTTC.

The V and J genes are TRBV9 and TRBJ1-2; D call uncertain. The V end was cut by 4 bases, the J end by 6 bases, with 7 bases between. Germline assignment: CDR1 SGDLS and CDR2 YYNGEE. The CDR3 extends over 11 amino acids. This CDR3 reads CASSSNDGYTF. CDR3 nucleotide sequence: TGTGCCAGCAGCTCCAACGATGGCTACACCTTC.

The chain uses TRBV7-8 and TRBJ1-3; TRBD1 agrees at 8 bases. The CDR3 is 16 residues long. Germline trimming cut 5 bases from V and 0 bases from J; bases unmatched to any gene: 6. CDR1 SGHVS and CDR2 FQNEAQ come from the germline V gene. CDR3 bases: TGTGCCAGCAGCCAGGGGACAGGACTCTCTGGAAACACCATATATTTT. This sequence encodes CASSQGTGLSGNTIYF.

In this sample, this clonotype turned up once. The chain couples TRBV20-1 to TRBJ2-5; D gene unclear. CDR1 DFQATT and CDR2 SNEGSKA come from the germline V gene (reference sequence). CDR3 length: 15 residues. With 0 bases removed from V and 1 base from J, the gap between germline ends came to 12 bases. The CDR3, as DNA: TGCAGTGCTAGAGATGGAAACCGGGTCCAAGAGACCCAGTACTTC. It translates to CSARDGNRVQETQYF.

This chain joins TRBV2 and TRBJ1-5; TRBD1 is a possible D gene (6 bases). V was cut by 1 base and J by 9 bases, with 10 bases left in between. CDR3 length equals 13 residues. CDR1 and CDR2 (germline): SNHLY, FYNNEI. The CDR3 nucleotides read TGTGCCAGCAGTGAAGTACAGGGCGCGCCCCAGCATTTT. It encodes CASSEVQGAPQHF.

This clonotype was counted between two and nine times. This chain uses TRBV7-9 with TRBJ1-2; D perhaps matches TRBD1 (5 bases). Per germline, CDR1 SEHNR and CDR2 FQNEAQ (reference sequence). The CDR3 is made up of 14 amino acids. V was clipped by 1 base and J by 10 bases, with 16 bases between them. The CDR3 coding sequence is TGTGCCAGCAGCTTAGGCGGGGGGTATGAGGTCTACACCTTC. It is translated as CASSLGGGYEVYTF.

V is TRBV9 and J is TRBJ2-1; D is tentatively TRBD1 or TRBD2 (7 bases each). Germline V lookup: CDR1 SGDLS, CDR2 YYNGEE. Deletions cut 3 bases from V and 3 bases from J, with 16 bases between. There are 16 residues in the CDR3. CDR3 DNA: TGTGCCAGCAGCGCCAGGGGGAGCGGGGTCTACAATGAGCAGTTCTTC. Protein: CASSARGSGVYNEQFF.

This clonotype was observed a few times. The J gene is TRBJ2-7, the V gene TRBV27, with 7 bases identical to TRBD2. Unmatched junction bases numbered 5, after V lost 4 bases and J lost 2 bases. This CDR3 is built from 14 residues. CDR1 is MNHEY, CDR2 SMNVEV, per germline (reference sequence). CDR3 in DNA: TGTGCCAGCAGTTCCAGCGGGGTCCCCTACGAGCAGTACTTC. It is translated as CASSSSGVPYEQYF.

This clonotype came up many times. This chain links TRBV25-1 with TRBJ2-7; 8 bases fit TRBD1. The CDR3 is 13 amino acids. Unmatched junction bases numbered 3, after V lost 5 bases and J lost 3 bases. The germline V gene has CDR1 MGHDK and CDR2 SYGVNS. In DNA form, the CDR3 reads TGTGCCAGCAGTCGAGGACAGGGCTACGAGCAGTACTTC. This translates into CASSRGQGYEQYF.

The DNA for the CDR3 is TGCGCCAGCAGCTTGCACGGGAGTGGGAATGAGCAGTACTTC. As protein: CASSLHGSGNEQYF. The rearrangement joins TRBV5-1 to TRBJ2-7, with D perhaps TRBD2 (6 bases). This CDR3 comprises 14 residues. Germline-derived CDR1 and CDR2 are SGHRS and YFSETQ. V shed 1 base and J shed 7 bases, with 15 bases lying between them.

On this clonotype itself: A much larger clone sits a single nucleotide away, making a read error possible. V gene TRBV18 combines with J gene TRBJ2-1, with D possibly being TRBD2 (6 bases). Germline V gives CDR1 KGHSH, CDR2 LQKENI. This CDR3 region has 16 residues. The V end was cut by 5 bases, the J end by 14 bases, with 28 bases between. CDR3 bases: TGTGCCAGCTCATCACGGGACTCAAGAACCAAAAGGTTGAAGTTCTTC. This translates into CASSSRDSRTKRLKFF. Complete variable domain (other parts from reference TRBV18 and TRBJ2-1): NAGVMQNPRHLVRRRGQEARLRCSPMKGHSHVYWYRQLPEEGLKFMVYLQKENIIDESGMPKERFSAEFPKEGPSILRIQQVVRGDSAAYFCASSSRDSRTKRLKFFGPGTRLTVL.

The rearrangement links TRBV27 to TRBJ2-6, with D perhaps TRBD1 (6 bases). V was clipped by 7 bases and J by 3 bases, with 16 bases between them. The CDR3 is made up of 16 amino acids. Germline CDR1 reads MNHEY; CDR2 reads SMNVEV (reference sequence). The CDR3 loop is CASMGPGVGGANVLTF. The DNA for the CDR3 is TGTGCCAGCATGGGCCCAGGGGTGGGTGGGGCCAACGTCCTGACTTTC.

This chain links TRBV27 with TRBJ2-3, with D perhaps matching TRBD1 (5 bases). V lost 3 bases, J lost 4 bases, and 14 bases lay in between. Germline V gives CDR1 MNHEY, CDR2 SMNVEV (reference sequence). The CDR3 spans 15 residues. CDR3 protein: CASSFQGRLADTQYF. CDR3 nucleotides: TGTGCCAGCAGTTTTCAGGGAAGGTTAGCAGATACGCAGTATTTT.

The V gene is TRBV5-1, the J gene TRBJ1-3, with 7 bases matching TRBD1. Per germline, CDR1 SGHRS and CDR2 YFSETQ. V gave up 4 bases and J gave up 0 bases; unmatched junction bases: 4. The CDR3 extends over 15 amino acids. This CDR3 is CASSAQGGSGNTIYF. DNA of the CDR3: TGCGCCAGCAGCGCTCAGGGGGGCTCTGGAAACACCATATATTTT.

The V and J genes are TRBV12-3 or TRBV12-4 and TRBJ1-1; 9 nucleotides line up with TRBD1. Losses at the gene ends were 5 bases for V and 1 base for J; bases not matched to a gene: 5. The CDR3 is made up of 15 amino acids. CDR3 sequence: CASSLQTGGNTEAFF. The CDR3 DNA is TGTGCCAGCAGTCTACAGACAGGGGGGAACACTGAAGCTTTCTTT.

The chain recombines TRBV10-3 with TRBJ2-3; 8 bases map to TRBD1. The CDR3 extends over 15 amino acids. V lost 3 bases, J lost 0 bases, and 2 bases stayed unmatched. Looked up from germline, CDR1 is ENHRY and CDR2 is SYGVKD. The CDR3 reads CAISDRDRSTDTQYF. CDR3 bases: TGTGCCATCAGTGACCGGGACAGGAGCACAGATACGCAGTATTTT.

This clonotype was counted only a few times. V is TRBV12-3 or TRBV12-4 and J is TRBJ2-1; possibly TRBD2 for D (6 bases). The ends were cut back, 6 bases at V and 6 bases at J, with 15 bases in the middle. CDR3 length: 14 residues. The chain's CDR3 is CASRTGGPINEQFF. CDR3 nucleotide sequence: TGTGCCAGCAGGACCGGGGGACCCATCAATGAGCAGTTCTTC.

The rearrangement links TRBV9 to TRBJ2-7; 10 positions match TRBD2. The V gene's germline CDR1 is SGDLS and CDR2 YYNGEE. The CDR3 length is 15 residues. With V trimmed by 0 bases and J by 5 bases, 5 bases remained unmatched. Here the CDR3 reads CASSVALAGVHEQYF. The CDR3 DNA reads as TGTGCCAGCAGCGTAGCGCTAGCGGGGGTCCACGAGCAGTACTTC.

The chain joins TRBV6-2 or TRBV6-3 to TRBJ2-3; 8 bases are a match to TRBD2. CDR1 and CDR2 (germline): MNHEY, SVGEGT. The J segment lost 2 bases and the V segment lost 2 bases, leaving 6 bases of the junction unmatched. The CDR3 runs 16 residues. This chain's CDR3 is CASSYNPLAATDTQYF. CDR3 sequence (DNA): TGTGCCAGCAGTTACAATCCACTAGCGGCCACAGATACGCAGTATTTT.

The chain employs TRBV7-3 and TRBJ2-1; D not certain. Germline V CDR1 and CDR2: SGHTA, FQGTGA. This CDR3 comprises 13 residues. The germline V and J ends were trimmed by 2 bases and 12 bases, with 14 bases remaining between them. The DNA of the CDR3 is TGTGCCAGCAGCTTAGAACAAACACTGGGGCAGTTCTTC. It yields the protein CASSLEQTLGQFF.

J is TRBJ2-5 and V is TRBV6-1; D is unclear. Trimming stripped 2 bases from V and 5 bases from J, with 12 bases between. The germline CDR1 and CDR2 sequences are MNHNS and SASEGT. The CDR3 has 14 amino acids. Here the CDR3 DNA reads TGTGCCAGCAGTGAACCCGCGGAAGGGGAGACCCAGTACTTC. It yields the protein CASSEPAEGETQYF.

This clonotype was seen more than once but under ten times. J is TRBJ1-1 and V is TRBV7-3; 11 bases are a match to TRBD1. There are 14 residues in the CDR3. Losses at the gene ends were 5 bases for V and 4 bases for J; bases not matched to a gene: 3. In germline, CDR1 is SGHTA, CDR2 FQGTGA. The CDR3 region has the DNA TGTGCCAGCAGCGCCGGGACAGGGGGCACTGAAGCTTTCTTT. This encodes CASSAGTGGTEAFF.

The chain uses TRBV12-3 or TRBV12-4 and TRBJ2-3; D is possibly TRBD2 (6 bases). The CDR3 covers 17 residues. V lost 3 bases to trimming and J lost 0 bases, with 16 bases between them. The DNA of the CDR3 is TGTGCCAGCAGTTTCGGGGGTCACTTGGCCAGCACAGATACGCAGTATTTT. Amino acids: CASSFGGHLASTDTQYF.

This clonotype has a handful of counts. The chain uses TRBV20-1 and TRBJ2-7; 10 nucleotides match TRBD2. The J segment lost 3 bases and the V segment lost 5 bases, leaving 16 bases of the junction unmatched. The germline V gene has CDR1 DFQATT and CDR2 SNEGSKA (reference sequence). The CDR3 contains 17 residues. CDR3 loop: CSAPSASGSKPSYEQYF. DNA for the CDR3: TGCAGTGCTCCCTCGGCTAGCGGGAGTAAACCAAGCTACGAGCAGTACTTC.

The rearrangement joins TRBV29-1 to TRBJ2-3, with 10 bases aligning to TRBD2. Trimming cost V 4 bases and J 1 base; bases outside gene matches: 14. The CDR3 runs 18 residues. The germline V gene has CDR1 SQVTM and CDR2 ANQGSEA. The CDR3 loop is CSVGGLALAGEGTDTQYF. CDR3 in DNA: TGCAGCGTTGGAGGTCTCGCTCTAGCGGGAGAGGGCACAGATACGCAGTATTTT.

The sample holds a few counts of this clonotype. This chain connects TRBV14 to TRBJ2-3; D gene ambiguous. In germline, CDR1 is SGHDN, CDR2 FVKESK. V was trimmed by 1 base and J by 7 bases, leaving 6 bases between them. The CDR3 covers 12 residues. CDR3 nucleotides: TGTGCCAGCAGCCAAGTGTCGAATACGCAGTATTTT. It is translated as CASSQVSNTQYF.